This T cell receptor (beta chain) originates from a study of human T cells and chemical hapten exposure. In its sample, this clonotype was seen many times. As to time point: pre-sensitization, week 0. Indicated treatment: therapeutic diphenylcyclopropenone sensitization with weekly scalp DPC. Donors were 18 to 70-year-old alopecia patients suitable for DPC. V lost 5 bases, J lost 0 bases, and 2 bases stayed unmatched. This CDR3 spans 14 amino acids. Germline V gene data show CDR1 as KGHDR and CDR2 as SFDVKD. In TCRdb, the RACE reads were re-called with MiXCR into one record per CDR3 protein. The sample includes a few hundred thousand distinct CDR3 sequences, approximately 7.5% of them seen just once.

Sample: whole blood, taken in connection with sensitization to the hapten diphenylcyclopropenone (DPC). J is TRBJ1-1 and V is TRBV24-1; TRBD1 aligns across 7 bases. This sequence originates from a man aged 18 to 29 with alopecia areata. Some clones in this sample may be carry-over from other donors' samples. The CDR3, as DNA: TGTGCCACCAGTGCAGGGGGACTGAACACTGAAGCTTTCTTT. Its translation: CATSAGGLNTEAFF.